This T cell receptor beta chain was sequenced during a study of lymphopenia after photon versus proton radiotherapy (dated by TCRdb to the late 2010s). Turning to the overall study: The immunological effects of photon versus proton radiation therapy were compared in patients with gastrointestinal tumors who developed high-grade lymphopenia. The study aimed to characterize how the two radiation modalities differ in their impact on the immune system. A cohort of around 20 patients with gastrointestinal tumors who received either photon or proton therapy and subsequently developed lymphopenia was included. On the study overall, not on this receptor specifically: Relative stability during treatment was observed in proton-treated patients, whereas loss of naive T cells and TCR diversity and gain of effector/memory populations were observed in photon-treated patients. Among patients across the cohort who died, overall survival time showed an inverse correlation with a larger post-nadir drop in TCR diversity. The authors looked at the survival association only in patients who died, and they framed better survival with proton therapy as a possibility rather than a demonstrated result. After the lymphocyte count nadir, repertoires from photon-treated patients showed oligoclonal expansion, particularly of CD8+ Temra cells, and this expansion drove the decline in diversity.

Of note for this clone: Which antigen it targets is not known. No per-base quality is available; no much larger clone lies one base away.

Receptor libraries were prepared by the immunoSEQ multiplex PCR assay. Alongside multiparametric flow cytometry, deep sequencing of rearranged TCR beta loci was used to profile the T cell repertoires. TCRdb limited this immuneACCESS table to in-frame rearrangements with V and J called. A share of clones is missing; checked studies link under half to unresolved V genes, and the rest is unexplained. Recorded for this sample are over 40,000 clones; 92% of them occurred a single time. The ten largest clonotypes hold 18% of the sample. V has 1 base trimmed and J has 4 bases trimmed; junction bases matching no gene number 10. CDR1 and CDR2 are read off the germline V gene as SGHRS and YFSETQ. The CDR3 contains 17 residues, cysteine and phenylalanine counted. Solely the CDR3 DNA is kept, with 51 bases framed from the first base.

The sequences come from peripheral blood, collected from a patient treated with photon-based radiotherapy. The TCR comes from a woman between 35 and 50 years old with cholangiocarcinoma. This receptor chain uses TRBV5-1 and TRBJ1-1; 10 central bases correspond to TRBD1. The nucleotides read TGCGCCAGCAGCTTGTTTTGGGGACAGGGGCTTGGCACTGAAGCTTTCTTT. Its translation is CASSLFWGQGLGTEAFF.